The TCR beta chain under discussion was sequenced for a study of CD8 T cells in ankylosing spondylitis. Overall study results and limits: Characteristic of ankylosing spondylitis blood, it appeared, was a TCR beta motif comprising roughly eight highly homologous variants.

This clonotype turned up a few times. Its antigen is unidentified. Each CDR3 protein is one row after TCRdb ran MiXCR on the 5' RACE reads. The data show about 800,000 distinct CDR3 sequences, with approximately 12% seen just once and just over 0.5% held by the top ten. Germline lookup yields CDR1 DFQATT and CDR2 SNEGSKA (reference sequence). This CDR3 spans 12 amino acids. Trimming cost V 6 bases and J 6 bases, with 12 bases left between them. The sample comprised blood, either unsorted or a sorted T cell fraction (not recorded which). The rearrangement joins TRBV20-1 to TRBJ2-1; D remains ambiguous. The TCR sequence derives from a male donor with ankylosing spondylitis. CDR3 loop: CSAKRRSNEQFF. Written as DNA, the CDR3 is TGCAGTGCCAAAAGACGTAGCAATGAGCAGTTCTTC.